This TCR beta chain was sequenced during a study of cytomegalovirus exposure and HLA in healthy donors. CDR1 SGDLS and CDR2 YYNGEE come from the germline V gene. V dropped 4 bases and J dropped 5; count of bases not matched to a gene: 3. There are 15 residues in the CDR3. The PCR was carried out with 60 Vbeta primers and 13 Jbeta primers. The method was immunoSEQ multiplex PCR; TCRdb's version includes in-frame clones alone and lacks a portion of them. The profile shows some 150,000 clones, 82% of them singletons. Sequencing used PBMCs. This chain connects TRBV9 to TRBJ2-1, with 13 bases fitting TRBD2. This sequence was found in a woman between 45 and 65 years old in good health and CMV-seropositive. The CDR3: CASSPGLAGNNEQFF. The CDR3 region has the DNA TGTGCCAGCAGCCCGGGACTAGCGGGAAACAATGAGCAGTTCTTC.